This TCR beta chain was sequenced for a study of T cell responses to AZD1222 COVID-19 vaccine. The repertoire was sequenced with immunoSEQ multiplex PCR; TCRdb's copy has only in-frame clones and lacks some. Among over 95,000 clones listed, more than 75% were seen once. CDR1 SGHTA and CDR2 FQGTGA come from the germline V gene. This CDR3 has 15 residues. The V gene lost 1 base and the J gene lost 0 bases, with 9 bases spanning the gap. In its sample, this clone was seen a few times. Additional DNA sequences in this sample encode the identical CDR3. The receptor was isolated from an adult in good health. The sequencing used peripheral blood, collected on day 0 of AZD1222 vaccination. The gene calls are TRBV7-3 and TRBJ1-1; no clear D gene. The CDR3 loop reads CASSLSPAMNTEAFF. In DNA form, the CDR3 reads TGTGCCAGCAGCTTAAGTCCAGCGATGAACACTGAAGCTTTCTTT.